A selection of T cell receptor beta chains follows, all from one sample in a study of monozygotic twins with inflammatory bowel disease. TCRdb reanalyzed the 5' RACE reads, giving one entry per CDR3 protein sequence and no DNA. The table lists some 450,000 distinct CDR3 sequences, with around 2.4% in the top ten. Sample: blood. The receptor source for this set is a human donor with ulcerative colitis or Crohn's disease, or a healthy co-twin of an affected twin (not recorded which). The CDR3 runs from the conserved cysteine through the conserved F or W.

CDR3 protein | J gene | V gene
CIPKGATYGYTF | TRBJ1-2 | TRBV20-1
CASSLVVGSAAAYEQYF | TRBJ2-7 | TRBV7-9
CASSPQGVNQPQHF | TRBJ1-5 | TRBV5-1
CASSFGGNEQFF | TRBJ2-1 | TRBV5-1
CASSLQAPGANVLTF | TRBJ2-6 | TRBV5-8
CASSPFGQRDTGELFF | TRBJ2-2 | TRBV7-8
CASTPLGLGTEAFF | TRBJ1-1 | TRBV12-3/TRBV12-4
CASRKGQGSYEQYF | TRBJ2-7 | TRBV7-9
CASSLDRTVSYNEQFF | TRBJ2-1 | TRBV7-8
CASSPRDRDPSGANVLTF | TRBJ2-6 | TRBV11-1
CSARAEFSNEKLFF | TRBJ1-4 | TRBV20-1
CASSFLAGDRLNTEAFF | TRBJ1-1 | TRBV5-1
CASSLALAGGPRNEQFF | TRBJ2-1 | TRBV7-8
CASSLTVGAGVTEQYF | TRBJ2-7 | TRBV7-3
CASSQGDRGNNEQYF | TRBJ2-7 | TRBV3-1
CASSLWSLGTGELFF | TRBJ2-2 | TRBV27
CASSYSRTRPGGAMNTEAFF | TRBJ1-1 | TRBV6-2/TRBV6-3
CASISGQGGTYEQYF | TRBJ2-7 | TRBV28
CSVEERETQYF | TRBJ2-5 | TRBV29-1
CSARDITGALETQYF | TRBJ2-5 | TRBV20-1
CASSLAGNRNEQFF | TRBJ2-1 | TRBV5-1
CSAPGTSGGFNEQFF | TRBJ2-1 | TRBV20-1
CASSPTHQNAQYF | TRBJ2-3 | TRBV5-6
CASSYVGGAYEQYF | TRBJ2-7 | TRBV6-6
CASSMFVGELGNTIYF | TRBJ1-3 | TRBV7-2
CASSLLAGDTDTQYF | TRBJ2-3 | TRBV5-1
CASSPRQQETQYF | TRBJ2-5 | TRBV18
CASRRYRVTYNEQFF | TRBJ2-1 | TRBV23-1
CASSQEMGVNTEAFF | TRBJ1-1 | TRBV4-1
CATTWADTQYF | TRBJ2-3 | TRBV10-3
CASSFGNSYNEQFF | TRBJ2-1 | TRBV27
CASSFDGATNTGELFF | TRBJ2-2 | TRBV9
CASSPRDPREQFF | TRBJ2-1 | TRBV12-3/TRBV12-4
CSVDETGGSGANVLTF | TRBJ2-6 | TRBV29-1
CSALRKLGTDTQYF | TRBJ2-3 | TRBV20-1
CASSLLQGEYEQYF | TRBJ2-7 | TRBV12-3/TRBV12-4
CASSLGLAEEQETQYF | TRBJ2-5 | TRBV7-9
CASSLWQVFEQYF | TRBJ2-7 | TRBV7-2
CASSWDRSSTDTQYF | TRBJ2-3 | TRBV7-3
CATGPSRGSLRVWNTEAFF | TRBJ1-1 | TRBV24-1
CSARDARSSYNEQFF | TRBJ2-1 | TRBV20-1
CASSKNTGGFGYTF | TRBJ1-2 | TRBV28
CAISESGNPGEQYF | TRBJ2-7 | TRBV10-3